This T cell receptor (beta chain) was identified during a study of glioma-infiltrating T cells after dendritic cell vaccination. Study information: Patients received autologous tumor lysate-pulsed dendritic cell vaccination between about 2002 and 2012.

Germline V gene lookup returns CDR1 LGHNA and CDR2 YNFKEQ. The CDR3 is 13 amino acids. V gave up 0 bases and J gave up 5 bases, with 7 bases separating them. Primers: 60 V beta forward and 13 J beta reverse. Clones were sequenced by immunoSEQ multiplex PCR, and TCRdb holds only the in-frame ones, with some missing. The data contain 65,000 to 80,000 clones, around 86% of them singletons. The time point is: after dendritic cell vaccination, including at tumor progression/relapse. Blood PBMC samples: pre-vaccination, two weeks post third vaccination, and at tumor progression. The V and J genes are TRBV4-2 and TRBJ2-5; D is uncertain. The input for sequencing was blood, taken after dendritic cell vaccination. This sequence originates from a human donor with glioblastoma. The CDR3 bases are TGTGCCAGCAGCCAAGAATTCTCGGAGACCCAGTACTTC. Its translation: CASSQEFSETQYF.